Each of the 22 T cell receptor beta chains below was sequenced from the same sample in a study of T cells in Graves' hyperthyroidism and ophthalmopathy. Authors of the study amplified TCR beta CDR3 regions from RNA transcripts. HTBI primers were employed in a first-round RT-PCR of the TCR CDR3. TCRdb reprocessed the multiplex PCR reads via MiXCR and lists one record per CDR3 protein. This repertoire shows roughly 380,000 distinct CDR3 sequences, roughly an eighth found once; its top ten account for approximately 5.8%. The source material was blood. These TCRs come from a young woman with Graves' hyperthyroidism.

This chain joins TRBV5-1 and TRBJ1-2; D is uncertain. The ends were cut back, 4 bases at V and 2 bases at J, with 21 bases in the middle. The CDR3 extends over 17 amino acids. Germline CDR1 and CDR2: SGHRS and YFSETQ. This CDR3 is CASSPRTLGSSNYGYTF. DNA for the CDR3: TGCGCCAGCAGCCCCCGGACTTTAGGCAGTAGCAACTATGGCTACACCTTC.

This clonotype was observed many times. This chain links TRBV6-1 with TRBJ2-2, with 9 bases lining up with TRBD2. This CDR3 region has 15 residues. The junction had 9 bases not matched to a gene; V was cut back by 7 bases and J by 6 bases. CDR1 is MNHNS, CDR2 SASEGT, per germline. In nucleotides, the CDR3 is TGTGCCAGCAAAGACGCGGCGGGAGGGCCCGGGGAGCTGTTTTTT. Its translation: CASKDAAGGPGELFF.

This clonotype was recorded at least ten times. The chain uses TRBV6-4 and TRBJ2-3; the D gene is possibly TRBD2 (5 bases). V lost 3 bases and J lost 3, with 10 bases in between. In germline, CDR1 is MRHNA, CDR2 SNTAGT. The CDR3 contains 14 residues. The CDR3 loop reads CASSEGGSTDTQYF. The CDR3 DNA follows: TGTGCCAGCAGTGAGGGTGGGAGTACAGATACGCAGTATTTT.

This clonotype was counted only a few times. The rearrangement uses TRBV6-2 or TRBV6-3 and TRBJ2-3; TRBD2 agrees at 12 bases. The CDR3 covers 19 residues. V dropped 0 bases and J dropped 1; count of bases not matched to a gene: 8. From germline, CDR1 is MNHEY and CDR2 SVGEGT. The CDR3 loop is CASSYSLTSGSWGTDTQYF. DNA for the CDR3: TGTGCCAGCAGTTACTCACTGACTAGCGGGAGTTGGGGCACAGATACGCAGTATTTT.

This clonotype was detected many times. This chain uses TRBV11-2 with TRBJ2-2; the D is unclear. Per the germline V gene, CDR1 is SGHAT and CDR2 is FQNNGV. The V end lost 1 base, the J end lost 4 bases, and 7 bases lay between the germline ends. This CDR3 is 14 amino acids long. As DNA, the CDR3 is TGTGCCAGCAGCTTAGTGGGGTCCACCGGGGAGCTGTTTTTT. It translates to CASSLVGSTGELFF.

This clonotype was seen only a few times. CDR3 DNA sequence: TGTGCCAGCAGCTCCCGGACTAGCGGGACGTACAATGAGCAGTTCTTC. Translating gives CASSSRTSGTYNEQFF. The chain employs TRBV11-3 and TRBJ2-1; 12 nucleotides line up with TRBD2. J gave up 4 bases and V 4 bases, and 5 bases lay outside the gene matches. Germline loops: CDR1 SGHNT, CDR2 YENEEA. There are 16 residues in the CDR3.

This clonotype was detected only a few times. The gene calls are TRBV6-1 and TRBJ1-3, with D perhaps TRBD1 (5 bases). The V and J ends lost 6 bases and 0 bases respectively, with 12 bases between them. The CDR3 covers 15 residues. The germline V gene has CDR1 MNHNS and CDR2 SASEGT. In nucleotides, the CDR3 is TGTGCCAGCAGAACCGGGGCCCACTCTGGAAACACCATATATTTT. Protein sequence: CASRTGAHSGNTIYF.

This clonotype was seen ten or more times. The V call is TRBV20-1, the J call TRBJ2-7; the match to TRBD1 covers 7 bases. This CDR3 is built from 13 residues. Trimming cost V 6 bases and J 2 bases; bases outside gene matches: 7. Germline-derived CDR1 and CDR2 are DFQATT and SNEGSKA (reference sequence). The CDR3 is CSAETGTAYEQYF. The CDR3 bases are TGCAGTGCAGAGACAGGGACCGCCTACGAGCAGTACTTC.

The table lists this clonotype with many counts. The J gene is TRBJ2-7, the V gene TRBV6-4, with D perhaps matching TRBD1 or TRBD2 (6 bases each). CDR1 is MRHNA, CDR2 SNTAGT, per germline. The CDR3 covers 14 residues. Trimming cost V 9 bases and J 2 bases, with 17 bases left between them. The CDR3 sequence: CASMEGGLPYEQYF. Here the CDR3 DNA reads TGTGCCAGTATGGAGGGGGGCCTTCCCTACGAGCAGTACTTC.

Points on this clonotype: A read error may account for a junction end that differs from germline. The chain employs TRBV18 and TRBJ2-7; TRBD2 matches 9 bases. The CDR3 totals 14 residues. Germline loops: CDR1 KGHSH, CDR2 LQKENI. The CDR3 loop is CAGSPQRGAYEQYF. The CDR3 DNA follows: TGTGCCGGCTCCCCCCAGCGGGGGGCCTACGAGCAGTACTTC.

This clonotype has only a few counts. One junction end does not reproduce the germline sequence, and a read error may be involved. The CDR3 sequence: CASSLVGQTQETQYF. The CDR3 DNA follows: TGCGCCAGCAGCTTGGTGGGACAGACGCAAGAGACTCAGTACTTC. This rearrangement joins TRBV5-1 to TRBJ2-5; 7 bases fit TRBD1. The CDR3 has 15 amino acids. Germline V lookup: CDR1 SGHRS, CDR2 YFSETQ.

V gene TRBV18 combines with J gene TRBJ1-4; D is perhaps TRBD1 (5 bases). Germline V lookup: CDR1 KGHSH, CDR2 LQKENI. The CDR3 extends over 17 amino acids. V lost 6 bases, J lost 0 bases, and 17 bases lay in between. CDR3 sequence reads: CASSPATAVATNEKLFF. CDR3 nucleotide sequence: TGTGCCAGCTCCCCCGCGACAGCCGTTGCAACTAATGAAAAACTGTTTTTT.

This clonotype was counted at least ten times. The chain employs TRBV18 and TRBJ2-7, with 10 bases identical to TRBD1. Germline-derived CDR1 and CDR2 are KGHSH and LQKENI. The CDR3 runs 14 residues. Losses at the gene ends were 7 bases for V and 5 bases for J; bases not matched to a gene: 8. CDR3 DNA: TGTGCCAGCTTACCGGGACAGGGGAACCACGAGCAGTACTTC. As protein: CASLPGQGNHEQYF.

This clonotype was detected many times. The chain combines TRBV11-2 with TRBJ2-3; D remains ambiguous. V gave up 1 base and J gave up 0 bases, with 8 bases separating them. The V gene's germline CDR1 is SGHAT and CDR2 FQNNGV. This CDR3 contains 15 residues. The CDR3 DNA is TGTGCCAGCAGCTTAGTCGGTGGAAGCACAGATACGCAGTATTTT. Its protein is CASSLVGGSTDTQYF.

There are many counts of this clonotype. The gene calls are TRBV2 and TRBJ2-1; 11 bases are a match to TRBD2. The CDR3 contains 15 residues. J was trimmed by 6 bases and V by 6 bases; bases with no gene match: 7. Germline CDR1 SNHLY, CDR2 FYNNEI. For the CDR3, the DNA is TGTGCCAGCAGATTACTAGCGGGAGCAGTCAATGAGCAGTTCTTC. Protein product: CASRLLAGAVNEQFF.

The chain carries TRBV6-5 and TRBJ2-3; D is uncertain. The CDR3 sequence is 16 residues long. V was cut by 0 bases and J by 0 bases, with 10 bases left in between. Looked up from germline, CDR1 is MNHEY and CDR2 is SVGAGI. The DNA for the CDR3 is TGTGCCAGCAGTTACTCGGGCGTATATAGCACAGATACGCAGTATTTT. Translated, it gives CASSYSGVYSTDTQYF.

The table lists this clonotype with many counts. The chain carries TRBV29-1 and TRBJ1-1; a weak D match, TRBD1 (6 bases). CDR1 and CDR2 (germline): SQVTM, ANQGSEA. V shed 2 bases and J shed 0 bases, with 10 bases lying between them. This CDR3 is built from 14 residues. The DNA of the CDR3 is TGCAGCGTTGAACGACAGGCAATGAACACTGAAGCTTTCTTT. Its protein product is CSVERQAMNTEAFF.

This clonotype was counted ten times or more. The J gene is TRBJ2-2, the V gene TRBV15; 13 bases fit TRBD2. The germline V gene has CDR1 LNHNV and CDR2 YYDKDF (reference sequence). This CDR3 has 17 amino acids. V was clipped by 5 bases and J by 4 bases; unmatched bases: 7. The CDR3 DNA reads as TGTGCCACCAGCGCTTGGACTAGCGGGAGTCGCACCGGGGAGCTGTTTTTT. Its protein is CATSAWTSGSRTGELFF.

Remarks on this clonotype: A much more abundant neighbour one base away suggests this may be a read error. This chain joins TRBV28 and TRBJ2-1; 14 bases line up with TRBD2. This CDR3 has 18 residues. CDR1 MDHEN and CDR2 SYDVKM come from the germline V gene. The J segment lost 10 bases and the V segment lost 6 bases, leaving 17 bases of the junction unmatched. The CDR3 DNA follows: TGTGCCAGCAGAAAGCCGGGACTAGCGGGAGCAGAAAGGGTCGAGCAGTTCTTC. Protein: CASRKPGLAGAERVEQFF.

This clonotype occurred a few times. V gene TRBV20-1 combines with J gene TRBJ2-2; no firm D call. Germline V gene sequence: CDR1 DFQATT, CDR2 SNEGSKA (reference sequence). V was shortened by 5 bases and J by 2 bases, with 9 bases between the two germline ends. The CDR3 totals 13 residues. CDR3 residues: CSAAALNTGELFF. CDR3 DNA sequence: TGCAGTGCTGCCGCCCTTAACACCGGGGAGCTGTTTTTT.

V and J are TRBV5-1 and TRBJ2-5; tentatively, D is TRBD2 (6 bases). V lost 10 bases, J lost 1 base, and 17 bases lay in between. The CDR3 contains 14 residues. Germline V gene sequence: CDR1 SGHRS, CDR2 YFSETQ. This CDR3 reads CACRLELLQETQYF. CDR3 coding DNA: TGCGCCTGTCGACTAGAACTCCTCCAAGAGACCCAGTACTTC.

CDR3 residues: CASSKTGNEQFF. The CDR3 DNA sequence: TGCGCCAGCAGCAAGACAGGCAACGAGCAGTTCTTC. The rearrangement joins TRBV10-2 to TRBJ2-1; D possibly corresponds to TRBD1 (6 bases). Germline lookup yields CDR1 WSHSY and CDR2 SAAADI. Trimming took 6 bases from V and 10 from J, leaving 13 bases between them. The CDR3 totals 12 residues.